One sample yielded the 26 T cell receptor beta chains listed below, sequenced in a study of CD8 T cells in ankylosing spondylitis. No antigen is known for these receptors. The study, taken as a whole, reports: One TCR beta motif, made up of seven to nine highly homologous variants, appeared characteristic of ankylosing spondylitis blood.

TCRdb re-called the 5' RACE reads with MiXCR, one entry per CDR3 protein. The sample lists around 770,000 distinct CDR3 sequences, roughly 10% occurring once. Sequencing used blood, either unsorted or a sorted T cell fraction (not recorded which). Source of these receptors: a male donor with ankylosing spondylitis.

This clonotype was seen many times. V usage is TRBV7-2 and J usage is TRBJ2-3, with no clear D. V lost 4 bases to trimming and J lost 4 bases, with 15 bases between them. Germline V gives CDR1 SGHTA, CDR2 FQGNSA. The CDR3 is 15 residues long. CDR3 loop: CASSSTALGADTQYF. DNA for the CDR3: TGTGCCAGCAGCTCGACCGCGCTTGGGGCAGATACGCAGTATTTT. The entire variable domain, with the rest obtained from reference TRBV7-2 and TRBJ2-3, is as follows: GAGVSQSPSNKVTEKGKDVELRCDPISGHTALYWYRQSLGQGLEFLIYFQGNSAPDKSGLPSDRFSAERTGGSVSTLTIQRTQQEDSAVYLCASSSTALGADTQYFGPGTRLTVL.

This clonotype was counted between two and nine times. The V gene is TRBV12-3 or TRBV12-4, the J gene TRBJ1-5; D unclear. The CDR3 runs to 17 residues. Trimming removed 6 bases at V and 0 bases at J, with 18 bases between. The chain's CDR3 is CASSQSGIVYSNQPQHF. The CDR3 nucleotides read TGTGCCAGCAGCCAATCCGGGATTGTATATAGCAATCAGCCCCAGCATTTT.

The chain recombines TRBV6-5 with TRBJ2-1, with D possibly being TRBD2 (6 bases). Germline-derived CDR1 and CDR2 are MNHEY and SVGAGI. Trimming removed 4 bases from V and 4 bases from J, with 14 bases in between. CDR3 size: 15 residues. CDR3 in amino acids: CASSWRDSVYNEQFF. CDR3 DNA sequence: TGTGCCAGCAGTTGGCGGGACTCTGTGTACAATGAGCAGTTCTTC.

This chain uses TRBV7-2 with TRBJ1-5; a possible D gene is TRBD1 (5 bases). The CDR3 has 14 residues. The V gene's germline CDR1 is SGHTA and CDR2 FQGNSA. V was cut by 2 bases and J by 7 bases, with 12 bases left in between. DNA for the CDR3: TGTGCCAGCAGCTTACGGACAAGGAGGCAGCCCCAGCATTTT. It codes for CASSLRTRRQPQHF.

This rearrangement joins TRBV10-3 to TRBJ2-7; no reliable D call. The length of the CDR3 is 13 residues. The germline V gene has CDR1 ENHRY and CDR2 SYGVKD. The ends were cut back, 4 bases at V and 0 bases at J, with 7 bases in the middle. The CDR3 DNA follows: TGTGCCATCAGTGCCGACAACTCCTACGAGCAGTACTTC. Translation: CAISADNSYEQYF.

DNA for the CDR3: TGTGCCGGTAAGACTAGCGGGACATACAATGAGCAGTTCTTC. Its protein product is CAGKTSGTYNEQFF. This chain uses TRBV18 with TRBJ2-1, with 11 nucleotides matching TRBD2. The V and J ends lost 11 bases and 4 bases, in that order; junction bases with no gene match: 7. The CDR3 is 14 amino acids. From germline, CDR1 is KGHSH and CDR2 LQKENI.

The chain uses TRBV18 and TRBJ2-3, with D unclear. V lost 3 bases and J 8 bases, leaving 12 bases between the germline ends. Germline CDR1 and CDR2: KGHSH and LQKENI. This CDR3 has 13 residues. CDR3 nucleotides: TGTGCCAGCTCACCCTTCCTCATGGGTACGCAGTATTTT. Translation: CASSPFLMGTQYF.

The chain joins TRBV5-1 to TRBJ2-5, with D maybe TRBD1 (5 bases). The CDR3 contains 14 residues. Per germline, CDR1 SGHRS and CDR2 YFSETQ. Trimming left V 3 bases short and J 5 bases short, with 14 bases between. CDR3 nucleotides: TGCGCCAGCAGCTCGGGTGAAAAGGGGGAGACCCAGTACTTC. Translating gives CASSSGEKGETQYF.

The genes are TRBV5-1 and TRBJ1-1; 8 nucleotides line up with TRBD1. The CDR3 sequence is 15 residues long. J lost 7 bases, V lost 0 bases, and 8 bases had no gene match. Germline V lookup: CDR1 SGHRS, CDR2 YFSETQ. CDR3 sequence (DNA): TGCGCCAGCAGCTTGGGACAGGGGCGAGGCTTTGAAGCTTTCTTT. The encoded protein is CASSLGQGRGFEAFF.

The table lists this clonotype with many counts. The rearrangement uses TRBV20-1 and TRBJ2-5, with 7 bases fitting TRBD1. Per the germline V gene, CDR1 is DFQATT and CDR2 is SNEGSKA (reference sequence). The CDR3 extends over 12 amino acids. V lost 5 bases to trimming and J lost 4 bases; unmatched junction nucleotides: 4. The CDR3 nucleotides read TGCAGTGCTCTTGACAGGGTAGAGACCCAGTACTTC. As protein: CSALDRVETQYF.

This clonotype came up a few times. V gene TRBV20-1 combines with J gene TRBJ2-3, with D unclear. V lost 8 bases, J lost 0 bases, and 12 bases lay in between. CDR1 DFQATT and CDR2 SNEGSKA come from the germline V gene (reference sequence). CDR3 length equals 13 residues. This CDR3 is CSTDSPSTDTQYF. The CDR3 bases are TGCAGTACCGACTCCCCTAGCACAGATACGCAGTATTTT.

This clonotype was detected only a few times. The chain couples TRBV15 to TRBJ2-3; D ambiguous. CDR1 is LNHNV, CDR2 YYDKDF, per germline (reference sequence). Trimming stripped 1 base from V and 2 bases from J, with 10 bases between. The CDR3 has 15 amino acids. The DNA for the CDR3 is TGTGCCACCAGCAGAGCGCACCTGAACACAGATACGCAGTATTTT. This gives the protein CATSRAHLNTDTQYF.

This clonotype turned up a few times. The chain combines TRBV7-2 with TRBJ2-4; D gene unclear. The CDR3 loop spans 14 amino acids. From germline, CDR1 is SGHTA and CDR2 FQGNSA. Trimming left V 5 bases short and J 6 bases short, with 14 bases between. This CDR3 is CASSPRQGSNIQYF. CDR3 nucleotides: TGTGCCAGCAGCCCCCGACAAGGGTCAAACATTCAGTACTTC.

This clonotype appeared many times. This CDR3 reads CASRPRGETNEKLFF. CDR3 nucleotides: TGTGCCAGCAGGCCCAGGGGCGAAACTAATGAAAAACTGTTTTTT. The chain links TRBV28 to TRBJ1-4; TRBD1 might be the D (6 bases). This CDR3 is 15 amino acids long. Per germline, CDR1 MDHEN and CDR2 SYDVKM. The germline V and J ends were trimmed by 6 bases and 1 base, with 12 bases remaining between them.

This clonotype was picked up a small number of times. V gene TRBV12-3 or TRBV12-4 combines with J gene TRBJ1-5; 12 nucleotides line up with TRBD1. CDR3 length: 15 residues. J gave up 6 bases and V 4 bases, and 4 bases lay outside the gene matches. CDR3 sequence (DNA): TGTGCCAGCAGTTCGGGACAGGGGGCGAGTCAGCCCCAGCATTTT. Protein: CASSSGQGASQPQHF.

The chain couples TRBV5-1 to TRBJ2-1; tentatively, D is TRBD2 (5 bases). Germline CDR1 SGHRS, CDR2 YFSETQ. Trimming took 2 bases from V and 10 from J, leaving 13 bases between them. This CDR3 spans 13 amino acids. The CDR3 spells CASSFIEAGEQFF. The CDR3 nucleotides read TGCGCCAGCAGCTTTATAGAGGCGGGCGAGCAGTTCTTC.

This clonotype was seen more than once but under ten times. The genes are TRBV20-1 and TRBJ2-1, with D unclear. Germline-derived CDR1 and CDR2 are DFQATT and SNEGSKA (reference sequence). V was pared by 5 bases and J by 5 bases, with 13 bases between. There are 13 residues in the CDR3. CDR3 sequence: CSAPGGPDNEQFF. CDR3 coding DNA: TGCAGTGCTCCTGGCGGCCCGGACAATGAGCAGTTCTTC.

The V and J genes are TRBV5-1 and TRBJ2-2; no reliable D call. Trimming stripped 2 bases from V and 1 base from J, with 9 bases between. CDR1 is SGHRS, CDR2 YFSETQ, per germline. This CDR3 region has 15 residues. The CDR3: CASSFYSQNTGELFF. In nucleotides, the CDR3 is TGCGCCAGCAGCTTCTACAGCCAGAACACCGGGGAGCTGTTTTTT. Complete variable domain (other parts from reference TRBV5-1 and TRBJ2-2): KAGVTQTPRYLIKTRGQQVTLSCSPISGHRSVSWYQQTPGQGLQFLFEYFSETQRNKGNFPGRFSGRQFSNSRSEMNVSTLELGDSALYLCASSFYSQNTGELFFGEGSRLTVL.

This clonotype was detected a few times. This chain joins TRBV10-3 and TRBJ1-2; D unclear. Per the germline V gene, CDR1 is ENHRY and CDR2 is SYGVKD. V was trimmed by 3 bases and J by 4 bases, leaving 9 bases between them. CDR3 size: 13 residues. CDR3 DNA sequence: TGTGCCATCAGTGAAGAGACCGGCTATGGCTACACCTTC. Its protein is CAISEETGYGYTF.

The genes are TRBV25-1 and TRBJ1-1; TRBD1 might be the D (6 bases). CDR3 length: 15 residues. The V gene's germline CDR1 is MGHDK and CDR2 SYGVNS. With 3 bases removed from V and 5 bases from J, the gap between germline ends came to 16 bases. CDR3 in DNA: TGTGCCAGCAGTGATCCGACAGGTGGAGATACTGAAGCTTTCTTT. This translates into CASSDPTGGDTEAFF.

The V call is TRBV12-3 or TRBV12-4, the J call TRBJ2-7; D call uncertain. The CDR3 length is 14 residues. The V end was cut by 3 bases, the J end by 3 bases, with 12 bases between. The CDR3 nucleotides read TGTGCCAGCAGTTTGGGCGGAGTGGTCTACGAGCAGTACTTC. Protein sequence: CASSLGGVVYEQYF.

The V call is TRBV2, the J call TRBJ1-1; maybe TRBD1 (6 bases). Germline CDR1 reads SNHLY; CDR2 reads FYNNEI. The CDR3 totals 13 residues. V lost 6 bases to trimming and J lost 10 bases, with 18 bases between them. CDR3 DNA sequence: TGTGCCAGCAGGAACAGGGACGGGCGCGGAGCTTTCTTT. Translating gives CASRNRDGRGAFF.

This clonotype was recorded many times. This sequence joins TRBV6-5 and TRBJ1-2; D perhaps matches TRBD1 (5 bases). The V end lost 2 bases, the J end lost 4 bases, and 8 bases lay between the germline ends. The CDR3 is 13 amino acids. The germline V gene has CDR1 MNHEY and CDR2 SVGAGI. This chain's CDR3 is CASSYGGTYGYTF. The CDR3 DNA follows: TGTGCCAGCAGTTACGGGGGGACCTATGGCTACACCTTC.

This chain joins TRBV21-1 and TRBJ2-3; TRBD2, the D gene given by the table, was not confirmed from the DNA. TRBV21-1 constitutes a pseudogene. This CDR3 contains 17 residues. CDR3 region: CASSKSYGTGEGGTQYF. The CDR3, as DNA: TGTGCCAGCAGCAAATCCTACGGGACAGGGGAGGGCGGTACGCAGTATTTT.

The chain employs TRBV5-1 and TRBJ2-1; TRBD2 is a possible D gene (7 bases). With 4 bases removed from V and 5 bases from J, the gap between germline ends came to 19 bases. CDR1 is SGHRS, CDR2 YFSETQ, per germline. This CDR3 has 16 amino acids. This chain's CDR3 is CASSPLLGGAHNEQFF. In nucleotides, the CDR3 is TGCGCCAGCAGCCCTTTACTAGGGGGGGCCCACAATGAGCAGTTCTTC.

This clonotype was observed a handful of times. The chain joins TRBV7-2 to TRBJ2-3, with TRBD1 matching over 7 bases. The CDR3 extends over 15 amino acids. The germline V gene encodes CDR1 SGHTA and CDR2 FQGNSA. With V trimmed by 5 bases and J by 2 bases, 7 bases remained unmatched. The DNA for the CDR3 is TGTGCCAGCAGCACGCCGAGGGGGCCCACAGATACGCAGTATTTT. This gives the protein CASSTPRGPTDTQYF.